These T cell receptor beta chains were read from a single sample in a study of T cells in Graves' hyperthyroidism and ophthalmopathy. TCRdb recomputed calls from the multiplex PCR reads with MiXCR, one row per CDR3 protein. In the table there are about 420,000 distinct CDR3 sequences, approximately 15% of which are singletons. The sample consisted of blood. The source is a woman between 18 and 30 years old with Graves' hyperthyroidism. The CDR3 runs from the conserved cysteine through the conserved F or W. Fields, in order: J gene, V gene, D gene, clone size, CDR3 DNA, CDR3 protein. The D gene is left open where the match is weak. Clone size is stated in some rows and not others, as once, few, many or a class when expanded.

j_gene: TRBJ1-1
v_gene: TRBV10-3
d_gene: TRBD1
abundance: -
CDR3nt: TGTGCCACCACCGGGACAGAGAACACTGAAGCTTTCTTT
CDR3aa: CATTGTENTEAFF

j_gene: TRBJ2-1
v_gene: TRBV20-1
d_gene: TRBD2
abundance: many
CDR3nt: TGCAGTGCCGTAGGGACGACCGGGACTAGTACCTACAATGAGCAGTTCTTC
CDR3aa: CSAVGTTGTSTYNEQFF

j_gene: TRBJ1-1
v_gene: TRBV7-9
d_gene: TRBD1
abundance: many
CDR3nt: TGTGCCAGCAGCTACCACAGGGGAGGCACTGAAGCTTTCTTT
CDR3aa: CASSYHRGGTEAFF

j_gene: TRBJ1-2
v_gene: TRBV30
d_gene: TRBD1
abundance: few
CDR3nt: TGTGCCTGGAGGGAACCGGGACAGGGGGCTGGTGGCTACACCTTC
CDR3aa: CAWREPGQGAGGYTF

j_gene: TRBJ1-5
v_gene: TRBV3-1
d_gene: -
abundance: few
CDR3nt: TGTGCCAGCAGTTACGGAAGACAGCCCCAGCATTTT
CDR3aa: CASSYGRQPQHF

j_gene: TRBJ2-7
v_gene: TRBV5-1
d_gene: -
abundance: many
CDR3nt: TGCGCCAGCAGCTTGGAGCTCGGAGGTAAAGCTCCGTACTCCTACGAGCAGTACTTC
CDR3aa: CASSLELGGKAPYSYEQYF

j_gene: TRBJ2-3
v_gene: TRBV7-3
d_gene: -
abundance: -
CDR3nt: TGTGCCAGCAGCTTGCGGCTCGGAGGGGCCGGCACAGATACGCAGTATTTT
CDR3aa: CASSLRLGGAGTDTQYF

j_gene: TRBJ2-2
v_gene: TRBV5-1
d_gene: -
abundance: many
CDR3nt: TGCGCCAGCAGCGCGACCGCCGGAGACAACACCGGGGAGCTGTTTTTT
CDR3aa: CASSATAGDNTGELFF

j_gene: TRBJ1-1
v_gene: TRBV5-1
d_gene: -
abundance: -
CDR3nt: TGCGCCAGCAGCCTTTACGTGGGTAGATCGAACACTGAAGCTTTCTTT
CDR3aa: CASSLYVGRSNTEAFF

j_gene: TRBJ2-4
v_gene: TRBV28
d_gene: -
abundance: many
CDR3nt: TGTGCCAGCAGTATTTTATTCGCCAAAAACATTCAGTACTTC
CDR3aa: CASSILFAKNIQYF

j_gene: TRBJ2-5
v_gene: TRBV5-1
d_gene: -
abundance: -
CDR3nt: TGCGCCAGCAGCTTGTCGTACCAAGAGACCCAGTACTTC
CDR3aa: CASSLSYQETQYF

j_gene: TRBJ2-2
v_gene: TRBV28
d_gene: -
abundance: many
CDR3nt: TGTGCCACTAGGAGTTCCGGGGGGAACACCGGGGAGCTGTTTTTT
CDR3aa: CATRSSGGNTGELFF

j_gene: TRBJ2-5
v_gene: TRBV20-1
d_gene: -
abundance: many
CDR3nt: TGCAGTGCTACAGGGGACGAAACTCAAGAGACCCAGTACTTC
CDR3aa: CSATGDETQETQYF

j_gene: TRBJ2-7
v_gene: TRBV20-1
d_gene: TRBD1
abundance: many
CDR3nt: TGCAGTGCTGGCGGGACAGGGCCCTACGAGCAGTACTTC
CDR3aa: CSAGGTGPYEQYF

j_gene: TRBJ2-1
v_gene: TRBV19
d_gene: TRBD2
abundance: -
CDR3nt: TGTGCCAGTAGCCTCCTAGCGGGAGGGTTCAATGAGCAGTTCTTC
CDR3aa: CASSLLAGGFNEQFF

j_gene: TRBJ2-2
v_gene: TRBV7-8
d_gene: TRBD2
abundance: -
CDR3nt: TGTGCCAGCAGCCTGCGGGAGGGCGGGGAGCTGTTTTTT
CDR3aa: CASSLREGGELFF

j_gene: TRBJ1-2
v_gene: TRBV5-6
d_gene: TRBD1
abundance: many
CDR3nt: TGTGCCAGCAGCCCAGGGGGACAGGGGGCGTATGGCTACACCTTC
CDR3aa: CASSPGGQGAYGYTF

j_gene: TRBJ1-1
v_gene: TRBV20-1
d_gene: TRBD1
abundance: -
CDR3nt: TGCAGTGCTAGAGAACAGGGGCTCGCGAACACTGAAGCTTTCTTT
CDR3aa: CSAREQGLANTEAFF

j_gene: TRBJ2-3
v_gene: TRBV3-1
d_gene: -
abundance: many
CDR3nt: TGTGCCAGCAGCCAACTAGGAACTAGCACAGATACGCAGTATTTT
CDR3aa: CASSQLGTSTDTQYF

j_gene: TRBJ2-1
v_gene: TRBV12-3/TRBV12-4
d_gene: -
abundance: many
CDR3nt: TGTGCCAGCAGTTCCCCGACAGGGAGGGGATTGGATGAGCAGTTCTTC
CDR3aa: CASSSPTGRGLDEQFF

j_gene: TRBJ2-3
v_gene: TRBV4-1
d_gene: TRBD2
abundance: -
CDR3nt: TGCGCCAGCCGGAGGCGGGGCGGGAGTGCGCAGGCCTCCACAGATACGCAGTATTTT
CDR3aa: CASRRRGGSAQASTDTQYF

j_gene: TRBJ2-1
v_gene: TRBV20-1
d_gene: TRBD2
abundance: -
CDR3nt: TGCAGTGCTGAGCGGGAGGGAAACAATGAGCAGTTCTTC
CDR3aa: CSAEREGNNEQFF

j_gene: TRBJ1-1
v_gene: TRBV28
d_gene: -
abundance: many
CDR3nt: TGTGCCAGCAGTTTAAGACACACTGAAGCTTTCTTT
CDR3aa: CASSLRHTEAFF

j_gene: TRBJ1-4
v_gene: TRBV27
d_gene: -
abundance: many
CDR3nt: TGTGCCAGCGGCCCGGGACCTTACAACAATGAAAAACTGTTTTTT
CDR3aa: CASGPGPYNNEKLFF

j_gene: TRBJ1-1
v_gene: TRBV24-1
d_gene: -
abundance: many
CDR3nt: TGTGCCACCAGTGAGCGAACAGGGTCTGAAGCTTTCTTT
CDR3aa: CATSERTGSEAFF

j_gene: TRBJ1-3
v_gene: TRBV7-8
d_gene: -
abundance: many
CDR3nt: TGTGCCAGCAGCTTATCGGGAGGAAACACCATATATTTT
CDR3aa: CASSLSGGNTIYF

j_gene: TRBJ2-1
v_gene: TRBV24-1
d_gene: -
abundance: many
CDR3nt: TGTGCCACCAGTGATCCGACAGGCTCGAGCTCCTACAATGAGCAGTTCTTC
CDR3aa: CATSDPTGSSSYNEQFF

j_gene: TRBJ1-2
v_gene: TRBV6-1
d_gene: -
abundance: -
CDR3nt: TGTGCCAGCAGAAACGCAGGGGCTCCGGGCTACACCTTC
CDR3aa: CASRNAGAPGYTF

j_gene: TRBJ2-7
v_gene: TRBV5-1
d_gene: -
abundance: -
CDR3nt: TGCGCCAGCAGCTTGTCGAAAGCCTACGAGCAGTACTTC
CDR3aa: CASSLSKAYEQYF

j_gene: TRBJ2-7
v_gene: TRBV28
d_gene: -
abundance: few
CDR3nt: TGTGCCAGCAGTATAGAAATTTCCCCTTACGAGCAGTACTTC
CDR3aa: CASSIEISPYEQYF

j_gene: TRBJ2-1
v_gene: TRBV28
d_gene: TRBD2
abundance: many
CDR3nt: TGTGCCAGCAGTTTATGGGCCGCTAGCGGAGGAGAGCAGTTCTTC
CDR3aa: CASSLWAASGGEQFF

j_gene: TRBJ2-7
v_gene: TRBV7-9
d_gene: -
abundance: few
CDR3nt: TGTGCCAGCAGCTTCGACGGGACATTCTACGAGCAGTACTTC
CDR3aa: CASSFDGTFYEQYF

j_gene: TRBJ2-7
v_gene: TRBV29-1
d_gene: -
abundance: few
CDR3nt: TGCAGCGTTGGAGAGGGGCAGAATCTCAGAATAGGGCGGTCCCCCGACGAGCAGTACTTC
CDR3aa: CSVGEGQNLRIGRSPDEQYF

j_gene: TRBJ1-5
v_gene: TRBV5-6
d_gene: -
abundance: few
CDR3nt: TGTGCCAGCAGCATGCGGGGGCTTAGCCAGCCCCAGCATTTT
CDR3aa: CASSMRGLSQPQHF

j_gene: TRBJ1-2
v_gene: TRBV25-1
d_gene: TRBD1
abundance: many
CDR3nt: TGTGCCAGCAGTGGGCAGGGGGCTGGGTATGGCTACACCTTC
CDR3aa: CASSGQGAGYGYTF

j_gene: TRBJ2-7
v_gene: TRBV30
d_gene: -
abundance: many
CDR3nt: TGTGCCTGGTCAGGGATAACTAGCCACGAGCAGTACTTC
CDR3aa: CAWSGITSHEQYF

j_gene: TRBJ1-1
v_gene: TRBV6-1
d_gene: -
abundance: -
CDR3nt: TGTGCCAGCAGTGAACTTTCATGGTGGCGCACTGAAGCTTTCTTT
CDR3aa: CASSELSWWRTEAFF

j_gene: TRBJ2-2
v_gene: TRBV13
d_gene: TRBD1
abundance: -
CDR3nt: TGTGCCAGCAGCCCCCGACCCAACAGGGGCCGACGTGGCGGGGAGCTGTTTTTT
CDR3aa: CASSPRPNRGRRGGELFF

j_gene: TRBJ2-7
v_gene: TRBV7-9
d_gene: TRBD2
abundance: few
CDR3nt: TGTGCCAGCACCGGGAGGTATTACGAGCAGTACTTC
CDR3aa: CASTGRYYEQYF

j_gene: TRBJ2-1
v_gene: TRBV7-6
d_gene: -
abundance: -
CDR3nt: TGTGCCAGCAGCTTATTCTTCGGTAGGCGGGACCACTACAATGAGCAGTTCTTC
CDR3aa: CASSLFFGRRDHYNEQFF

j_gene: TRBJ2-1
v_gene: TRBV5-4
d_gene: -
abundance: -
CDR3nt: TGTGCCAGCAGCTTTCGGATCAGCAATGAGCAGTTCTTC
CDR3aa: CASSFRISNEQFF

j_gene: TRBJ2-3
v_gene: TRBV20-1
d_gene: -
abundance: -
CDR3nt: TGCAGTGCTAGTGCCCCCGGCGATACGCAGTATTTT
CDR3aa: CSASAPGDTQYF

j_gene: TRBJ1-4
v_gene: TRBV20-1
d_gene: TRBD1
abundance: many
CDR3nt: TGCAGTGCTGATTCCGGGACAGGGGATGAGTCGGGTGAAAAACTGTTTTTT
CDR3aa: CSADSGTGDESGEKLFF

j_gene: TRBJ2-2
v_gene: TRBV19
d_gene: -
abundance: -
CDR3nt: TGTGCCAGTAGTATCCCCATGACAGCCGGGGAGCTGTTTTTT
CDR3aa: CASSIPMTAGELFF